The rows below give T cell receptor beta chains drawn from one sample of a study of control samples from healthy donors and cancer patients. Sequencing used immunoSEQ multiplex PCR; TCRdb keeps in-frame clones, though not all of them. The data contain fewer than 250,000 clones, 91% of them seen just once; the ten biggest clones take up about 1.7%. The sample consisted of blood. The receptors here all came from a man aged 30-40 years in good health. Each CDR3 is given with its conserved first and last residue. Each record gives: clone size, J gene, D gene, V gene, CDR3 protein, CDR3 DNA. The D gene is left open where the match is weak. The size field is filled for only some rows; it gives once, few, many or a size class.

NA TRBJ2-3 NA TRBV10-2 CASRLGQFTDTQYF TGCGCCAGCAGACTGGGCCAATTCACAGATACGCAGTATTTT
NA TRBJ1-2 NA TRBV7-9 CASSLGISEVGYTF TGTGCCAGCAGCTTAGGTATTTCTGAGGTTGGCTACACCTTC
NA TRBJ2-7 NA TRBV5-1 CASSLGQGILYEQYF TGCGCCAGCAGCTTGGGCCAGGGAATCCTCTACGAGCAGTACTTC
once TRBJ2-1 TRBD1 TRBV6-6 CASSYTGGINEQFF TGTGCCAGCAGTTACACAGGGGGCATCAATGAGCAGTTCTTC
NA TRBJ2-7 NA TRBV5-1 CASSLAGSGLYEQYF TGCGCCAGCAGCTTGGCCGGTAGCGGCCTCTACGAGCAGTACTTC
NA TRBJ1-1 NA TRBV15 CATSSRLEGYTEAFF TGTGCCACCAGCAGTCGACTCGAGGGGTACACTGAAGCTTTCTTT
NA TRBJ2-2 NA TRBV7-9 CASGNFGGTGELFF TGTGCCAGCGGTAACTTTGGGGGAACCGGGGAGCTGTTTTTT
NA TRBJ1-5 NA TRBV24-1 CATSDRYDQPQHF TGTGCCACCAGTGACAGGTATGATCAGCCCCAGCATTTT
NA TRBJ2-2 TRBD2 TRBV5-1 CASSTTFTSGGGTGELFF TGCGCCAGCAGCACCACCTTTACTAGCGGAGGGGGAACCGGGGAGCTGTTTTTT
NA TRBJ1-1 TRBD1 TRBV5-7 CASSWTGGGCTEAFF TGTGCCAGCAGCTGGACAGGCGGCGGGTGCACTGAAGCTTTCTTT
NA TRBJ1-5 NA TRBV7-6 CASSPFQGGNQPQHF TGTGCCAGCAGCCCTTTTCAAGGGGGCAATCAGCCCCAGCATTTT
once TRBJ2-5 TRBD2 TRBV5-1 CASSLAGEGETQYF TGCGCCAGCAGCTTAGCGGGGGAAGGAGAGACCCAGTACTTC
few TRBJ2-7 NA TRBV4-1 CASSSTLADRYEQYF TGCGCCAGCAGCTCAACCTTAGCGGACCGCTACGAGCAGTACTTC
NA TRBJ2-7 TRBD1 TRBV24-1 CATSDTGTGVQNEQYF TGTGCCACCAGTGATACCGGGACAGGAGTTCAGAACGAGCAGTACTTC
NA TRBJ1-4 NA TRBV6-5 CASSYSNGAANEKLFF TGTGCCAGCAGTTACTCGAACGGGGCGGCTAATGAAAAACTGTTTTTT
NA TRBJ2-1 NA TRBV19 CASSIGLSDEQFF TGTGCCAGTAGTATAGGGCTTAGCGATGAGCAGTTCTTC
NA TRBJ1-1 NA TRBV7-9 CASSQGDREAFF TGTGCCAGCAGCCAAGGGGATCGTGAAGCTTTCTTT
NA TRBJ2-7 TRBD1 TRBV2 CASGQGGGEQYF TGTGCCAGCGGACAGGGGGGCGGCGAGCAGTACTTC
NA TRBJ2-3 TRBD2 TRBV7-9 CASSLGGGPDTQYF TGTGCCAGCAGCTTAGGCGGGGGGCCTGATACGCAGTATTTT
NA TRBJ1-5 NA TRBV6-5 CASSSQEHQPQHF TGTGCCAGCAGTTCACAGGAGCATCAGCCCCAGCATTTT